The 13 T cell receptor beta chains below all came from one sample that was sequenced in a study of breast tumors, draining lymph nodes, adjacent tissues (dated by TCRdb to between 2015 and 2016). The protocol used for the library was multiplex PCR. The listed sequencing device is Illumina HiSeq 2000. The public sequencing data were trimmed at Q25 with fastp and processed into clonotypes with MiXCR by TCRdb, which kept only in-frame beta chains. Records with the same CDR3 protein are collapsed into one entry carrying the most frequent genes and DNA. Across this sample there are 150,000 to 200,000 distinct CDR3 sequences, with 30% to 35% seen only once. Of the sample, 3.5% to 4.5% is held by the ten largest clones. Lymph node samples came from the axillary draining lymph nodes of breast cancer patients. Sequenced: axillary lymph node tissue. The receptors shown here come from a female donor with breast cancer. Some clones in this sample may be carry-over from other donors' samples.

The chain carries TRBV5-6 and TRBJ2-3, with a weak D call TRBD2 (6 bases). This CDR3 contains 14 residues. Germline assignment: CDR1 SGHDT and CDR2 YYEEEE. V was shortened by 3 bases and J by 4 bases, with 12 bases between the two germline ends. The CDR3 DNA follows: TGTGCCAGCAGCTGGGGGGACGGTCCAGATACGCAGTATTTT. Amino acid sequence: CASSWGDGPDTQYF.

This clonotype was recorded many times. The chain combines TRBV7-2 with TRBJ1-5, with a weak D call TRBD1 (6 bases). CDR1 and CDR2 from the germline V gene are SGHTA and FQGNSA. The CDR3 covers 15 residues. The germline V and J ends were trimmed by 4 bases and 2 bases, with 12 bases remaining between them. As DNA, the CDR3 is TGTGCCAGCAGCTATAACAGGGAGGGCAATCAGCCCCAGCATTTT. Protein sequence: CASSYNREGNQPQHF.

This clonotype showed up many times. The chain carries TRBV11-3 and TRBJ2-2; D unresolved. Per the germline V gene, CDR1 is SGHNT and CDR2 is YENEEA. CDR3 length: 15 residues. V lost 1 base and J 7 bases, leaving 13 bases between the germline ends. CDR3 coding DNA: TGTGCCAGCAGCTTAGGCCGGGTAGGCGGCGGGGAGCTGTTTTTT. Its translation: CASSLGRVGGGELFF.

This clonotype was counted a few times. A read error may produce the germline difference seen at one junction end. This chain connects TRBV7-2 to TRBJ1-2; TRBD1 is a possible D gene (5 bases). The CDR3 is 15 residues long. The germline V gene has CDR1 SGHTA and CDR2 FQGNSA. The DNA of the CDR3 is TGTGCCAGCAGCTTACCTCTTTCCGGACACTATGGCTACCCCTTC. Amino acids: CASSLPLSGHYGYPF.

In this sample, this clonotype turned up many times. V and J are TRBV7-9 and TRBJ1-2, with D uncertain. The CDR3 covers 14 residues. From germline, CDR1 is SEHNR and CDR2 FQNEAQ (reference sequence). V was cut by 1 base and J by 2 bases, with 8 bases left in between. DNA of the CDR3: TGTGCCAGCAGCTTAGTTGGAGGGAACTATGGCTACACCTTC. This encodes CASSLVGGNYGYTF.

This sequence joins TRBV5-4 and TRBJ2-5; 8 bases fit TRBD1. CDR1 is SGHNT and CDR2 is YYREEE in the germline V gene (reference sequence). CDR3 length equals 14 residues. J lost 5 bases, V lost 4 bases, and 7 bases had no gene match. The CDR3, as DNA: TGTGCCAGCAGCGCCGGACAGGGATGGGAGACCCAGTACTTC. As protein: CASSAGQGWETQYF.

This sequence joins TRBV20-1 and TRBJ2-3; TRBD2 matches 10 bases. Germline CDR1 reads DFQATT; CDR2 reads SNEGSKA (reference sequence). This CDR3 spans 16 amino acids. J was trimmed by 11 bases and V by 4 bases; bases with no gene match: 18. CDR3 nucleotide sequence: TGCAGTGCTAACTCGTGGAGCGGGAGGGCCGGGAATGAGCAGTATTTT. This sequence encodes CSANSWSGRAGNEQYF.

The chain links TRBV2 to TRBJ1-5; D uncertain. CDR3 length equals 14 residues. Trimming pared 4 bases from V and 2 bases from J, leaving 9 bases between. Germline V gene sequence: CDR1 SNHLY, CDR2 FYNNEI. The chain's CDR3 is CASSVSEGNQPQHF. In nucleotides, the CDR3 is TGTGCCAGCAGTGTATCGGAGGGCAATCAGCCCCAGCATTTT.

This clonotype appeared many times. This chain joins TRBV4-2 and TRBJ2-3; 7 bases are a match to TRBD2. The CDR3 is 16 amino acids. The junction had 4 bases not matched to a gene; V was cut back by 0 bases and J by 1 base. In germline, CDR1 is LGHNA, CDR2 YNFKEQ. The CDR3 region has the DNA TGTGCCAGCAGCCAAGACGGCGGGAGAGGCACAGATACGCAGTATTTT. This translates into CASSQDGGRGTDTQYF.

This chain links TRBV12-5 with TRBJ1-1; TRBD1 matches 7 bases. CDR1 is LGHNT and CDR2 is FRNRAP in the germline V gene. The CDR3 has 12 residues. V lost 5 bases and J lost 7; bases outside the gene matches: 4. The CDR3 nucleotides are TGTGCTAGTGGTCCATGGGACAGTGAAGCTTTCTTT. Amino acids: CASGPWDSEAFF. Full variable domain (outside the CDR3, taken from reference TRBV12-5 and TRBJ1-1): DARVTQTPRHKVTEMGQEVTMRCQPILGHNTVFWYRQTMMQGLELLAYFRNRAPLDDSGMPKDRFSAEMPDATLATLKIQPSEPRDSAVYFCASGPWDSEAFFGQGTRLTVV.

About this clonotype itself: Just one base apart from a much larger clone, this may be a read error. The CDR3 here is CASSSSTPGLAGTSHNEQFF. CDR3 coding DNA: TGTGCCAGCAGCTCCTCGACACCCGGACTAGCGGGCACCTCCCACAATGAGCAGTTCTTC. The chain has TRBV7-9 and TRBJ2-1; TRBD2 agrees at 11 bases. CDR3 size: 20 residues. Germline CDR1 reads SEHNR; CDR2 reads FQNEAQ (reference sequence).

The chain recombines TRBV12-3 or TRBV12-4 with TRBJ1-6; 7 nucleotides line up with TRBD1. Germline trimming cut 3 bases from V and 6 bases from J; bases unmatched to any gene: 2. The CDR3 length is 14 residues. In DNA form, the CDR3 reads TGTGCCAGCAGTTTCCGGACAGGTAATTCACCCCTCCACTTT. It codes for CASSFRTGNSPLHF.

The gene calls are TRBV29-1 and TRBJ2-7; 8 bases map to TRBD2. CDR3 length: 14 amino acids. Trimming at V came to 4 bases and at J to 3 bases, leaving 8 bases not matched to a gene. Germline assignment: CDR1 SQVTM and CDR2 ANQGSEA. The CDR3 nucleotides are TGCAGCGTTGTGAGCGGGGGACTCCGCTACGAGCAGTACTTC. Protein product: CSVVSGGLRYEQYF.